This TCR beta chain was identified during a study of cytomegalovirus exposure and HLA in healthy donors. The repertoire was sequenced with immunoSEQ multiplex PCR; TCRdb's copy has only in-frame clones and lacks some. The sample includes about 360,000 clones, 86% seen only once; the top ten take approximately 0.86%. The CDR3 is made up of 13 amino acids. The germline V gene encodes CDR1 SSHAT and CDR2 FNYEAQ (reference sequence). The V gene lost 6 bases and the J gene lost 1 base, with 9 bases spanning the gap. While the first cohort had 600 to 850 subjects, the donors belonged to the separate validation cohort of about 120 subjects. A note on this clone: Its antigen is unidentified.

Study-level findings and limits: The authors enumerated over 150 TCR beta chains as linked to cytomegalovirus. Subsequent analysis found a tendency for first-cohort TCR clusters to co-occur within the 95 to 150 validation repertoires.

This TCR was recovered from a woman aged 18-29 years in good health and CMV-seronegative. This chain uses TRBV7-7 with TRBJ1-1, with D maybe TRBD1 (5 bases). Sequenced input: PBMCs. CDR3 bases: TGTGCCAGCAGTGGGGCCCCGAACACTGAAGCTTTCTTT. As protein: CASSGAPNTEAFF.